This TCR beta chain emerged from a study of T cell responses to AZD1222 COVID-19 vaccine. Study in general: Timing groups of about 4 and about 12 weeks for second doses were pooled.

Whole-study results and caveats: Donor demographics were predominantly white British with a female majority; clonal diversity may be underestimated. The study found vaccine-associated CD4 TCRs spanning spike, dominant at 160-218 and 743-854. Reports indicate that nearly half of spike-specific TCRs are directed at unmutated variant regions.

Sequencing was performed with immunoSEQ multiplex PCR; in TCRdb, only in-frame clones are kept and a portion is missing. The sample holds 100,000 to 150,000 clones, about nine tenths seen once. From germline, CDR1 is MNHEY and CDR2 SMNVEV (reference sequence). The CDR3 consists of 17 residues. Deletions cut 2 bases from V and 5 bases from J, with 21 bases between. Note on this clone: Antigen: not known.

The source was peripheral blood, collected on day 0 of AZD1222 vaccination. The TCR comes from an adult in good health. The gene calls are TRBV27 and TRBJ2-5; no reliable D call. CDR3 DNA sequence: TGTGCCAGCAGTTTAACTGGCACAGCCCGGGTCGGGGAGACCCAGTACTTC. Its translation is CASSLTGTARVGETQYF.